A single sample gave rise to the 32 T cell receptor beta chains below, sequenced in a study of shared clonotypes between healthy human individuals. The assay was immunoSEQ multiplex PCR, and TCRdb's table has in-frame clones only and misses some. The sample has a few million clones; roughly 95% are singletons. The sample taken for sequencing was naive CD4+ T cells sorted from blood. Subset described: CD45RA+ positively selected. The receptors were gathered from a man younger than 30 in good health.

This clone was detected a few times. The rearrangement joins TRBV2 to TRBJ1-6; no clear D. The CDR3 consists of 11 residues. Germline values: CDR1 SNHLY, CDR2 FYNNEI. Trimming cost V 5 bases and J 10 bases, with 6 bases left between them. The CDR3 DNA reads as TGTGCCAGCAGTCTCGGGTCACCCCTCCACTTT. Residues: CASSLGSPLHF.

The genes are TRBV7-8 and TRBJ2-6; 8 bases align to TRBD1. The CDR3 is made up of 19 amino acids. V dropped 2 bases and J dropped 4; count of bases not matched to a gene: 13. From germline, CDR1 is SGHVS and CDR2 FQNEAQ. CDR3 in DNA: TGTGCCAGCAGCTTACGGGACAGGCCCATCGGGGCCGGGGCCAACGTCCTGACTTTC. Amino acid sequence: CASSLRDRPIGAGANVLTF.

The chain has TRBV7-9 and TRBJ1-5; the match to TRBD1 covers 10 bases. This CDR3 has 17 amino acids. Germline loops: CDR1 SEHNR, CDR2 FQNEAQ (reference sequence). V dropped 2 bases and J dropped 1; count of bases not matched to a gene: 5. The CDR3 DNA is TGTGCCAGCAGCTTATTGACAGGGGGCGTGAGCAATCAGCCCCAGCATTTT. It encodes CASSLLTGGVSNQPQHF.

The chain uses TRBV7-9 and TRBJ2-1; 10 nucleotides agree with TRBD2. J was trimmed by 8 bases and V by 1 base; bases with no gene match: 11. The CDR3 contains 17 residues. Germline V gene lookup returns CDR1 SEHNR and CDR2 FQNEAQ (reference sequence). CDR3 loop: CASSLGLSGRASDEQFF. The DNA of the CDR3 is TGTGCCAGCAGCTTAGGATTGAGCGGGAGGGCTAGTGATGAGCAGTTCTTC.

The genes are TRBV6-1 and TRBJ2-6, with D perhaps TRBD1 (5 bases). The CDR3 runs to 14 residues. Germline V gene sequence: CDR1 MNHNS, CDR2 SASEGT. Trimming pared 6 bases from V and 2 bases from J, leaving 8 bases between. CDR3: CASSPGPGANVLTF. The CDR3 coding sequence is TGTGCCAGCAGCCCAGGGCCTGGGGCCAACGTCCTGACTTTC.

The CDR3 DNA reads as TGTGCCAGCAGCTTGGAAGGGACCTACACTGAAGCTTTCTTT. This encodes CASSLEGTYTEAFF. The J gene is TRBJ1-1, the V gene TRBV5-4; tentative D call: TRBD1 (5 bases). CDR3 length: 14 amino acids. Trimming removed 0 bases at V and 3 bases at J, with 9 bases between. Germline lookup yields CDR1 SGHNT and CDR2 YYREEE (reference sequence). Full variable domain (missing parts from reference TRBV5-4 and TRBJ1-1): ETGVTQSPTHLIKTRGQQVTLRCSSQSGHNTVSWYQQALGQGPQFIFQYYREEENGRGNFPPRFSGLQFPNYSSELNVNALELDDSALYLCASSLEGTYTEAFFGQGTRLTVV.

The V gene is TRBV10-3, the J gene TRBJ2-3; D unclear. The CDR3 loop spans 12 amino acids. Germline values: CDR1 ENHRY, CDR2 SYGVKD. The V gene lost 5 bases and the J gene lost 5 bases, with 8 bases spanning the gap. CDR3 in amino acids: CAISLDGDTQYF. In nucleotides, the CDR3 is TGTGCCATCAGTCTCGATGGAGATACGCAGTATTTT.

This clone was seen a single time. J is TRBJ2-1 and V is TRBV28, with D possibly matching TRBD2 (6 bases). Germline CDR1 and CDR2: MDHEN and SYDVKM. Trimming shortened V by 5 bases and J by 1 base, and 12 bases separated the two germline ends. The CDR3 contains 15 residues. CDR3 protein: CASSKGGGSYNEQFF. CDR3 nucleotide sequence: TGTGCCAGCAGTAAGGGAGGTGGTTCCTACAATGAGCAGTTCTTC.

V and J are TRBV4-3 and TRBJ1-6, with D uncertain. With 1 base removed from V and 6 bases from J, the gap between germline ends came to 10 bases. The germline CDR1 and CDR2 sequences are LGHNA and YSLEER. The CDR3 runs 15 residues. Here the CDR3 reads CASSQVIGANSPLHF. The CDR3 DNA reads as TGCGCCAGCAGCCAAGTTATCGGAGCTAATTCACCCCTCCACTTT.

V usage is TRBV2 and J usage is TRBJ1-4; perhaps TRBD1 as D (6 bases). Germline CDR1 SNHLY, CDR2 FYNNEI. V lost 7 bases and J lost 4, with 16 bases in between. The CDR3 contains 15 residues. CDR3 bases: TGTGCCAGCATAGGGGCAGGGGTGGTTAATGAAAAACTGTTTTTT. Protein: CASIGAGVVNEKLFF.

Of note for this clone: This sample includes further DNA sequences coding for the same CDR3. V gene TRBV5-4 combines with J gene TRBJ1-6; 10 bases map to TRBD1. Germline assignment: CDR1 SGHNT and CDR2 YYREEE (reference sequence). The CDR3 covers 15 residues. Trimming took 2 bases from V and 10 from J; bases not matched to a gene: 6. Here the CDR3 reads CASSLGQGVYSPLHF. The CDR3 nucleotides read TGTGCCAGCAGCTTAGGACAGGGGGTCTACTCACCCCTCCACTTT.

This clone has just one count. CDR3 protein: CASSPPGTGGQPQHF. For the CDR3, the DNA is TGTGCCAGCAGTCCCCCGGGAACAGGGGGTCAGCCCCAGCATTTT. The V gene is TRBV28, the J gene TRBJ1-5; 8 bases fit TRBD1. Trimming at V came to 5 bases and at J to 6 bases, leaving 9 bases not matched to a gene. The CDR3 has 15 amino acids. CDR1 is MDHEN, CDR2 SYDVKM, per germline.

The chain couples TRBV19 to TRBJ2-3; tentatively, D is TRBD1 (6 bases). The V and J ends lost 7 bases and 3 bases respectively, with 20 bases between them. Germline V gene sequence: CDR1 LNHDA, CDR2 SQIVND (reference sequence). The CDR3 consists of 16 residues. CDR3 sequence: CASKSTPGVSTDTQYF. DNA for the CDR3: TGTGCCAGTAAATCAACTCCAGGGGTTAGTACAGATACGCAGTATTTT. Filled out from reference TRBV19 and TRBJ2-3, the complete variable domain reads DGGITQSPKYLFRKEGQNVTLSCEQNLNHDAMYWYRQDPGQGLRLIYYSQIVNDFQKGDIAEGYSVSREKKESFPLTVTSAQKNPTAFYLCASKSTPGVSTDTQYFGPGTRLTVL.

This rearrangement joins TRBV5-6 to TRBJ1-2, with 7 bases matching TRBD1. The CDR3 runs to 12 residues. With 4 bases clipped from V and 5 bases from J, the junction kept 2 bases outside the gene matches. Germline values: CDR1 SGHDT, CDR2 YYEEEE. CDR3 region: CASSQGQYGYTF. In DNA form, the CDR3 reads TGTGCCAGCAGCCAGGGACAGTATGGCTACACCTTC.

The chain recombines TRBV28 with TRBJ2-5; tentative D call: TRBD2 (5 bases). The CDR3 consists of 16 residues. V lost 1 base and J 4 bases, leaving 16 bases between the germline ends. Germline V lookup: CDR1 MDHEN, CDR2 SYDVKM. The CDR3 region has the DNA TGTGCCAGCAGTTTATCAGGCCGGGTCCGGGGAGAGACCCAGTACTTC. It yields the protein CASSLSGRVRGETQYF.

This sequence joins TRBV27 and TRBJ1-6, with D maybe TRBD1 (6 bases). V was clipped by 3 bases and J by 10 bases, with 13 bases between them. The CDR3 extends over 14 amino acids. Germline lookup yields CDR1 MNHEY and CDR2 SMNVEV (reference sequence). DNA for the CDR3: TGTGCCAGCAGTTTGGCTTTTGGGGGCTCACCCCTCCACTTT. Translation gives CASSLAFGGSPLHF.

V and J are TRBV25-1 and TRBJ1-4; D perhaps matches TRBD1 (5 bases). The V end lost 11 bases, the J end lost 7 bases, and 23 bases lay between the germline ends. Per germline, CDR1 MGHDK and CDR2 SYGVNS. The CDR3 runs 15 residues. The CDR3 DNA sequence: TGTGCCTACGAAACGGCGGGACCCACCAGTGAAAAACTGTTTTTT. Protein: CAYETAGPTSEKLFF.

V and J are TRBV5-1 and TRBJ2-1; TRBD2 agrees at 9 bases. This CDR3 region has 19 residues. The V and J ends lost 0 bases and 2 bases, in that order; junction bases with no gene match: 12. Per germline, CDR1 SGHRS and CDR2 YFSETQ. The CDR3 nucleotides are TGCGCCAGCAGCTTGGCAGCGGGAGGATATCAAGACGCCTACAATGAGCAGTTCTTC. Its translation: CASSLAAGGYQDAYNEQFF. The entire variable domain, with the rest obtained from reference TRBV5-1 and TRBJ2-1, is as follows: KAGVTQTPRYLIKTRGQQVTLSCSPISGHRSVSWYQQTPGQGLQFLFEYFSETQRNKGNFPGRFSGRQFSNSRSEMNVSTLELGDSALYLCASSLAAGGYQDAYNEQFFGPGTRLTVL.

Written as DNA, the CDR3 is TGTGCCATCAGTGCCGGGACAGAAACCAATCAGCCCCAGCATTTT. It yields the protein CAISAGTETNQPQHF. The V call is TRBV10-3, the J call TRBJ1-5; 7 bases fit TRBD1. The CDR3 has 15 amino acids. V lost 4 bases to trimming and J lost 3 bases; unmatched junction nucleotides: 6. Germline CDR1 ENHRY, CDR2 SYGVKD.

V is TRBV7-2 and J is TRBJ2-1, with D perhaps matching TRBD1 (5 bases). CDR3 length equals 15 residues. V was trimmed by 1 base and J by 9 bases, leaving 16 bases between them. Germline V gene lookup returns CDR1 SGHTA and CDR2 FQGNSA. The DNA of the CDR3 is TGTGCCAGCAGCTTAGGTACCGTAAATCAGGGTGAGCAGTTCTTC. Translating it yields CASSLGTVNQGEQFF.

The V gene is TRBV6-5, the J gene TRBJ2-7; a weak D match, TRBD2 (6 bases). This CDR3 comprises 15 residues. Germline lookup yields CDR1 MNHEY and CDR2 SVGAGI. V gave up 4 bases and J gave up 2 bases, with 15 bases separating them. CDR3 residues: CASSLTSGGPYEQYF. Written as DNA, the CDR3 is TGTGCCAGCAGTTTGACCTCCGGGGGTCCCTACGAGCAGTACTTC.

This chain uses TRBV6-1 with TRBJ1-6; D gene uncertain. V lost 7 bases, J lost 0 bases, and 4 bases lay in between. This CDR3 region has 13 residues. CDR1 and CDR2 from the germline V gene are MNHNS and SASEGT. The CDR3 protein is CASIPSYNSPLHF. The CDR3 DNA follows: TGTGCCAGCATACCCTCCTATAATTCACCCCTCCACTTT.

A note on this clone: Other DNA variants within this sample encode the same CDR3. CDR3 coding DNA: TGTGCCAGCTCACCACTCAATGAGCAGTTCTTC. This gives the protein CASSPLNEQFF. This chain links TRBV18 with TRBJ2-1; no clear D. CDR3 size: 11 residues. Germline lookup yields CDR1 KGHSH and CDR2 LQKENI. V was trimmed by 1 base and J by 6 bases, leaving 1 base between them.

The chain couples TRBV28 to TRBJ2-1; D perhaps matches TRBD1 (6 bases). Germline V gene lookup returns CDR1 MDHEN and CDR2 SYDVKM. The CDR3 is made up of 12 amino acids. The germline V and J ends were trimmed by 4 bases and 7 bases, with 8 bases remaining between them. The CDR3 DNA follows: TGTGCCAGCAGTTCCAGGGGAAATGAGCAGTTCTTC. The encoded protein is CASSSRGNEQFF. Drawing the rest from reference TRBV28 and TRBJ2-1, the complete variable domain is DVKVTQSSRYLVKRTGEKVFLECVQDMDHENMFWYRQDPGLGLRLIYFSYDVKMKEKGDIPEGYSVSREKKERFSLILESASTNQTSMYLCASSSRGNEQFFGPGTRLTVL.

As concerns this clone: The sample contains more than one DNA sequence encoding this CDR3. The chain links TRBV18 to TRBJ2-7, with TRBD1 identical over 8 bases. V shed 0 bases, J shed 4 bases, and the junction held 5 bases outside the gene matches. This CDR3 has 15 amino acids. The germline V gene encodes CDR1 KGHSH and CDR2 LQKENI. The CDR3, as DNA: TGTGCCAGCTCACCACCGTCAGGGGGCGGGTACGAGCAGTACTTC. Its protein product is CASSPPSGGGYEQYF.

A word on this clone: The sample holds other DNA sequences that translate to the same CDR3. The V and J genes are TRBV5-1 and TRBJ2-7; TRBD2 aligns across 12 bases. Germline values: CDR1 SGHRS, CDR2 YFSETQ. Losses at the gene ends were 4 bases for V and 2 bases for J; bases not matched to a gene: 4. This CDR3 has 15 residues. CDR3 bases: TGCGCCAGCAGCACCCTAGCGGGAGGGCCCTACGAGCAGTACTTC. This gives the protein CASSTLAGGPYEQYF.

V is TRBV30 and J is TRBJ1-2; the match to TRBD1 covers 8 bases. Trimming at V came to 6 bases and at J to 4 bases, leaving 4 bases not matched to a gene. Germline V gene sequence: CDR1 GTSNPN, CDR2 SVGIG (reference sequence). The CDR3 has 12 amino acids. The CDR3 sequence is CACGQGGYGYTF. CDR3 nucleotides: TGTGCCTGTGGACAGGGAGGCTATGGCTACACCTTC.

The chain is built from TRBV28 and TRBJ1-5; 8 bases fit TRBD1. Trimming cost V 5 bases and J 5 bases; bases outside gene matches: 5. The CDR3 length is 14 residues. CDR1 is MDHEN and CDR2 is SYDVKM in the germline V gene. The CDR3: CASSDRGVDQPQHF. Here the CDR3 DNA reads TGTGCCAGCAGTGACAGGGGTGTGGATCAGCCCCAGCATTTT.

The chain couples TRBV29-1 to TRBJ2-1, with 7 positions matching TRBD1. Trimming at V came to 8 bases and at J to 9 bases, leaving 10 bases not matched to a gene. This CDR3 is 12 amino acids long. CDR1 is SQVTM, CDR2 ANQGSEA, per germline. CDR3 nucleotides: TGCAGCTTCAGAAGAGGGGGCAGTGAGCAGTTCTTC. This codes for CSFRRGGSEQFF.

This sequence joins TRBV6-1 and TRBJ2-7; D call uncertain. Germline V gene lookup returns CDR1 MNHNS and CDR2 SASEGT. Trimming took off 4 bases at V and 11 bases at J, with 9 bases between the two ends. This CDR3 spans 10 amino acids. The CDR3 loop reads CASSAWAEYF. The CDR3 region has the DNA TGTGCCAGCAGTGCCTGGGCGGAGTACTTC.

The sample holds one count of this clone. The sample carries other DNA sequences with the same CDR3. The chain is built from TRBV5-1 and TRBJ2-2, with a possible D match to TRBD2 (5 bases). The CDR3 sequence is 13 residues long. Germline V gene lookup returns CDR1 SGHRS and CDR2 YFSETQ. V shed 0 bases and J shed 6 bases, with 6 bases lying between them. The CDR3, as DNA: TGCGCCAGCAGCTTGGGAGGGCCCGGGGAGCTGTTTTTT. Protein sequence: CASSLGGPGELFF.

This sequence joins TRBV7-3 and TRBJ1-5, with 9 nucleotides matching TRBD1. Germline values: CDR1 SGHTA, CDR2 FQGTGA. The CDR3 contains 17 residues. After removal of 3 bases from V and 2 bases from J, the junction contained 8 bases not matched to a gene. DNA for the CDR3: TGTGCCAGCAGCTTGCCGACAGGGGGTCAGGGCAATCAGCCCCAGCATTTT. The encoded protein is CASSLPTGGQGNQPQHF. Complete variable domain (other parts from reference TRBV7-3 and TRBJ1-5): GAGVSQTPSNKVTEKGKYVELRCDPISGHTALYWYRQSLGQGPEFLIYFQGTGAADDSGLPNDRFFAVRPEGSVSTLKIQRTERGDSAVYLCASSLPTGGQGNQPQHFGDGTRLSIL.